These 30 T cell receptor beta chains originate from one sample sequenced in a study of response to subunit inactivated influenza vaccine. TCRdb itself ran the RT-PCR reads through MiXCR, one entry per CDR3 protein. Here the sample spans a few hundred thousand distinct CDR3 sequences, roughly 15% being singletons. The sequencing used PBMCs from blood, collected roughly 12 days after vaccination. The receptors come from a middle-aged man who received an inactivated influenza vaccine.

This clonotype has a count of ten or more. The rearrangement uses TRBV5-1 and TRBJ1-2, with D unclear. The CDR3 has 15 residues. CDR1 and CDR2 (germline): SGHRS, YFSETQ. V dropped 2 bases and J dropped 2 bases, with 13 bases sitting between them. CDR3 DNA: TGCGCCAGCAGCTTAACCCTCCGGGAAAACTATGGCTACACCTTC. It is translated as CASSLTLRENYGYTF.

This clonotype has a handful of counts. The chain is built from TRBV12-3 or TRBV12-4 and TRBJ2-5; D is unresolved. Trimming took 6 bases from V and 5 from J, leaving 13 bases between them. The CDR3 sequence is 13 residues long. Written as DNA, the CDR3 is TGTGCCAGCAGGAACACGGGTGGGGAGACCCAGTACTTC. It is translated as CASRNTGGETQYF.

This clonotype was detected once. This rearrangement joins TRBV2 to TRBJ2-1; D is ambiguous. The germline V and J ends were trimmed by 3 bases and 0 bases, with 9 bases remaining between them. Per germline, CDR1 SNHLY and CDR2 FYNNEI. This CDR3 is 15 amino acids long. CDR3 DNA sequence: TGTGCCAGCAGTGAGGCCCCCGTCTCCTACAATGAGCAGTTCTTC. It codes for CASSEAPVSYNEQFF.

The chain carries TRBV6-1 and TRBJ2-2, with 15 bases that match TRBD2. CDR1 is MNHNS, CDR2 SASEGT, per germline. This CDR3 is built from 19 residues. Trimming removed 5 bases from V and 1 base from J; junction bases left unmatched: 8. The CDR3 bases are TGTGCCAGCAGTCTCGGACTAGCGGGAGGGCCTGGGAACACCGGGGAGCTGTTTTTT. Translated, it gives CASSLGLAGGPGNTGELFF.

A few counts support this clonotype. The V call is TRBV7-9, the J call TRBJ1-3, with D maybe TRBD1 (5 bases). Per the germline V gene, CDR1 is SEHNR and CDR2 is FQNEAQ (reference sequence). V dropped 7 bases and J dropped 4 bases, with 20 bases sitting between them. The CDR3 is 16 amino acids. CDR3 bases: TGTGCCAGCACCGGGACTTCTCTAACGGGCGGAAACACCATATATTTT. This encodes CASTGTSLTGGNTIYF.

The sample holds many counts of this clonotype. The chain employs TRBV6-1 and TRBJ1-6; tentatively, D is TRBD1 (5 bases). V was cut by 6 bases and J by 7 bases, with 13 bases left in between. The CDR3 runs 14 residues. Germline CDR1 is MNHNS and CDR2 is SASEGT. The CDR3 DNA is TGTGCCAGCAGATTTGGGACTCAGAATTCACCCCTCCACTTT. Its protein product is CASRFGTQNSPLHF.

The chain has TRBV9 and TRBJ2-1; perhaps TRBD2 as D (6 bases). The germline V and J ends were trimmed by 4 bases and 5 bases, with 25 bases remaining between them. The V gene's germline CDR1 is SGDLS and CDR2 YYNGEE. This CDR3 contains 18 residues. The CDR3 DNA is TGTGCCAGCAGCCCCCGCCCCCATAGCGGAAACTACAACAATGAGCAGTTCTTC. It translates to CASSPRPHSGNYNNEQFF.

This clonotype was found a few times. V and J are TRBV4-2 and TRBJ2-7; TRBD1 aligns across 7 bases. CDR1 LGHNA and CDR2 YNFKEQ come from the germline V gene. This CDR3 has 15 amino acids. V lost 2 bases, J lost 4 bases, and 8 bases stayed unmatched. DNA for the CDR3: TGTGCCAGCAGCCAACCACAGGGGACCGGGTACGAGCAGTACTTC. It yields the protein CASSQPQGTGYEQYF.

This clonotype occurred many times. The rearrangement joins TRBV7-8 to TRBJ1-5; 10 bases map to TRBD1. The CDR3 is 17 amino acids. Germline V gene lookup returns CDR1 SGHVS and CDR2 FQNEAQ. V gave up 5 bases and J gave up 6 bases; unmatched junction bases: 13. In DNA, the CDR3 is TGTGCCAGCAGCCCCGGGACAGGGGATCACAGACGTCAGCCCCAGCATTTT. Translation gives CASSPGTGDHRRQPQHF.

V usage is TRBV7-6 and J usage is TRBJ1-6; TRBD1 aligns across 7 bases. The germline gives CDR1 SGHVS, CDR2 FNYEAQ. Trimming at V came to 1 base and at J to 9 bases, leaving 6 bases not matched to a gene. The CDR3 is made up of 15 amino acids. The CDR3 loop reads CASSLGQGGGSPLHF. The CDR3 DNA reads TGTGCCAGCAGCTTAGGGCAGGGGGGCGGTTCACCCCTCCACTTT.

CDR3 nucleotides: TGCAGAGCCGGGACTAGCGGAAACCTATGGTTCTTC. It yields the protein CRAGTSGNLWFF. The chain combines TRBV20-1 with TRBJ2-1; TRBD2 aligns across 11 bases. The length of the CDR3 is 12 residues. Germline-derived CDR1 and CDR2 are DFQATT and SNEGSKA (reference sequence).

The chain couples TRBV28 to TRBJ2-2; D might be TRBD1 (7 bases). CDR1 is MDHEN and CDR2 is SYDVKM in the germline V gene. V was cut by 7 bases and J by 3 bases, with 24 bases left in between. The CDR3 sequence is 18 residues long. CDR3 coding DNA: TGTGCCAGCAACATTTTCAGGGGGGACCCCCCTGACACCGGGGAGCTGTTTTTT. It is translated as CASNIFRGDPPDTGELFF.

This clonotype was found a few times. In DNA form, the CDR3 reads TGTGCCAGCAGTTATAGGGGGGGACGAGAGACCCAGTACTTC. It is translated as CASSYRGGRETQYF. The chain has TRBV6-5 and TRBJ2-5; D might be TRBD2 (7 bases). This CDR3 has 14 residues. Germline CDR1 MNHEY, CDR2 SVGAGI. V shed 3 bases and J shed 4 bases, with 12 bases lying between them.

The V gene is TRBV9, the J gene TRBJ2-2; TRBD1 matches 9 bases. The CDR3 loop spans 15 amino acids. Germline-derived CDR1 and CDR2 are SGDLS and YYNGEE. Trimming cost V 2 bases and J 3 bases; bases outside gene matches: 2. For the CDR3, the DNA is TGTGCCAGCAGCGTCGACAGGGGGGACACCGGGGAGCTGTTTTTT. Amino acid sequence: CASSVDRGDTGELFF.

The table lists this clonotype with many counts. The J gene is TRBJ1-2, the V gene TRBV7-2, with 8 positions matching TRBD1. There are 14 residues in the CDR3. V was clipped by 1 base and J by 4 bases; unmatched bases: 2. Germline V gene lookup returns CDR1 SGHTA and CDR2 FQGNSA. CDR3 sequence reads: CASSLEGQAYGYTF. In nucleotides, the CDR3 is TGTGCCAGCAGCTTAGAGGGACAGGCCTATGGCTACACCTTC.

A few counts support this clonotype. V gene TRBV19 combines with J gene TRBJ2-1, with 7 nucleotides matching TRBD2. Germline assignment: CDR1 LNHDA and CDR2 SQIVND (reference sequence). The CDR3 sequence is 17 residues long. V dropped 0 bases and J dropped 1; count of bases not matched to a gene: 6. The CDR3 bases are TGTGCCAGTAGTATAGATCGGGCTAGCGGTTCCTACAATGAGCAGTTCTTC. This gives the protein CASSIDRASGSYNEQFF.

The chain combines TRBV15 with TRBJ1-1; tentative D call: TRBD1 (5 bases). V dropped 3 bases and J dropped 0 bases, with 11 bases sitting between them. The CDR3 spans 15 residues. Germline V lookup: CDR1 LNHNV, CDR2 YYDKDF (reference sequence). As DNA, the CDR3 is TGTGCCACCAGCAGGGAGGGGACTGTGAACACTGAAGCTTTCTTT. It specifies CATSREGTVNTEAFF.

The chain carries TRBV12-3 or TRBV12-4 and TRBJ1-5, with 9 bases fitting TRBD1. The CDR3 consists of 14 residues. V shed 7 bases and J 7 bases; nucleotides not matched to a gene: 8. CDR3 in amino acids: CASTGTGWGQPQHF. CDR3 DNA sequence: TGTGCCAGCACAGGGACAGGGTGGGGGCAGCCCCAGCATTTT.

This rearrangement joins TRBV14 to TRBJ2-5, with D perhaps TRBD1 or TRBD2 (5 bases each). V was clipped by 0 bases and J by 5 bases, with 28 bases between them. The germline V gene has CDR1 SGHDN and CDR2 FVKESK. This CDR3 has 20 amino acids. CDR3 bases: TGTGCCAGCAGCCAAGAACCGGTTTGGCAGGGCGGGTCTGGACTGGAGACCCAGTACTTC. Its protein is CASSQEPVWQGGSGLETQYF.

This clonotype has only a few counts. This sequence joins TRBV24-1 and TRBJ2-1; no clear D gene. CDR1 and CDR2 from the germline V gene are KGHDR and SFDVKD. V shed 4 bases and J shed 8 bases, with 14 bases lying between them. This CDR3 has 14 amino acids. The CDR3 nucleotides read TGTGCCACCAGTGAAGATACAAGCATGGATGAGCAGTTCTTC. Translation: CATSEDTSMDEQFF.

This clonotype was counted a few times. This chain joins TRBV6-2 or TRBV6-3 and TRBJ2-2, with TRBD2 matching over 7 bases. Germline V gives CDR1 MNHEY, CDR2 SVGEGT. V dropped 5 bases and J dropped 1; count of bases not matched to a gene: 10. CDR3 size: 17 residues. CDR3 in DNA: TGTGCCAGCAGTACCTGGGCTAGCGGAAGGAACACCGGGGAGCTGTTTTTT. Its protein product is CASSTWASGRNTGELFF.

This clonotype was recorded only once. CDR3 sequence (DNA): TGCGCCAGCAGCTGGGGGGACAGGCCCCAAGAGACCCAGTACTTC. It translates to CASSWGDRPQETQYF. The chain is built from TRBV5-1 and TRBJ2-5; 8 bases fit TRBD1. J lost 1 base, V lost 3 bases, and 5 bases had no gene match. Germline assignment: CDR1 SGHRS and CDR2 YFSETQ. The CDR3 loop spans 15 amino acids.

This clonotype has just a few counts. The J gene is TRBJ2-7, the V gene TRBV9; 7 bases agree with TRBD2. The germline V gene has CDR1 SGDLS and CDR2 YYNGEE. V lost 3 bases and J lost 3; bases outside the gene matches: 6. The CDR3 has 14 residues. The CDR3 DNA follows: TGTGCCAGCAGCGCCGGAGCGGGAAACTACGAGCAGTACTTC. This translates into CASSAGAGNYEQYF.

This clonotype occurred a few times. This chain's CDR3 is CSADTGQGNTDTQYF. Written as DNA, the CDR3 is TGCAGTGCTGACACGGGACAGGGGAATACAGATACGCAGTATTTT. V and J are TRBV20-1 and TRBJ2-3, with 10 bases identical to TRBD1. The germline V gene encodes CDR1 DFQATT and CDR2 SNEGSKA (reference sequence). The CDR3 covers 15 residues. V lost 5 bases and J lost 3; bases outside the gene matches: 8.

V gene TRBV7-8 combines with J gene TRBJ2-7, with D perhaps TRBD1 (5 bases). CDR3 size: 14 residues. CDR1 SGHVS and CDR2 FQNEAQ come from the germline V gene. V was pared by 1 base and J by 1 base, with 8 bases between. The CDR3: CASSLESGSYEQYF. The CDR3, as DNA: TGTGCCAGCAGCTTAGAATCAGGGTCCTACGAGCAGTACTTC.

This clonotype appeared a few times. The V call is TRBV6-1, the J call TRBJ2-3, with TRBD1 as a possible D gene (6 bases). CDR1 MNHNS and CDR2 SASEGT come from the germline V gene. This CDR3 has 14 amino acids. Trimming stripped 6 bases from V and 2 bases from J, with 12 bases between. The CDR3 sequence: CASRLGANTDTQYF. CDR3 coding DNA: TGTGCCAGCAGACTGGGGGCCAACACAGATACGCAGTATTTT.

This clonotype turned up a few times. The chain links TRBV7-6 to TRBJ2-3; D unresolved. The germline V and J ends were trimmed by 0 bases and 1 base, with 8 bases remaining between them. The germline V gene encodes CDR1 SGHVS and CDR2 FNYEAQ. This CDR3 contains 15 residues. The CDR3 reads CASSLADFGTDTQYF. The CDR3, as DNA: TGTGCCAGCAGCTTAGCAGATTTTGGCACAGATACGCAGTATTTT.

This clonotype was observed many times. The chain has TRBV12-3 or TRBV12-4 and TRBJ2-1; 8 nucleotides match TRBD2. The CDR3 runs to 16 residues. V gave up 3 bases and J gave up 8 bases; unmatched junction bases: 12. CDR3 coding DNA: TGTGCCAGCAGTTTTCTGGCCGGGAGGGCTTTCGATGAGCAGTTCTTC. It is translated as CASSFLAGRAFDEQFF.

This clonotype was seen a few times. The V gene is TRBV20-1, the J gene TRBJ2-1; the D gene could be TRBD1 or TRBD2 (5 bases each). CDR1 is DFQATT and CDR2 is SNEGSKA in the germline V gene (reference sequence). The CDR3 sequence is 14 residues long. V was clipped by 6 bases and J by 0 bases, with 12 bases between them. The CDR3 DNA sequence: TGCAGTGCCAGGGACCCGCTCTCCTACAATGAGCAGTTCTTC. It translates to CSARDPLSYNEQFF.

This clonotype has a handful of counts. The genes are TRBV20-1 and TRBJ1-1, with TRBD1 matching over 10 bases. V lost 0 bases to trimming and J lost 4 bases; unmatched junction nucleotides: 2. Germline V gene data show CDR1 as DFQATT and CDR2 as SNEGSKA (reference sequence). The CDR3 covers 14 residues. The CDR3 protein is CSARDWDRGTEAFF. The CDR3 nucleotides read TGCAGTGCTAGAGATTGGGACAGGGGCACTGAAGCTTTCTTT.